A single sample gave rise to the 12 T cell receptor beta chains below, sequenced in a study of T cell clusters in autoimmune cytopenias. Each sample's input was 200 to 250 ng genomic DNA, some 38,000 genome equivalents. Multiplex touch-down PCR amplified TRB using TRB-A and TRB-B pools in one tube. Reanalyzing the multiplex PCR reads, TCRdb keeps one entry per CDR3 protein, without DNA. The sample data list 6,000 to 6,500 distinct CDR3 sequences. This sample also appeared in a second study, on T cell repertoires in aging, cancer and after chemotherapy.

The material sequenced was peripheral blood. These receptors were collected from a human donor in good health.

The chain combines TRBV10-3 with TRBJ2-1; TCRdb indicates TRBD1, and absent DNA this call remains unverified. CDR3 size: 13 residues. Germline-derived CDR1 and CDR2 are ENHRY and SYGVKD. CDR3 protein: CAISGDSYNEQFF.

The V and J genes are TRBV6-2 or TRBV6-3 and TRBJ2-1; the D gene TCRdb calls, TRBD1, cannot be checked with no DNA. CDR3 length: 18 residues. From germline, CDR1 is MNHEY and CDR2 SVGEGT. The chain's CDR3 is CASSYPRVRERNYNEQFF.

By frequency, this clonotype registers medium-sized. The CDR3: CASSLGGRRTDTQYF. This chain uses TRBV5-4 with TRBJ2-3; TCRdb reports TRBD1, a call that lacks DNA to check it against. The CDR3 has 15 amino acids. The germline V gene encodes CDR1 SGHNT and CDR2 YYREEE (reference sequence).

V is TRBV7-2 and J is TRBJ2-7; TCRdb selects TRBD2, and the lack of DNA leaves this call unchecked. The CDR3 consists of 17 residues. From germline, CDR1 is SGHTA and CDR2 FQGNSA. CDR3 amino acids: CASSLRTSGELPYEQYF.

J is TRBJ2-1 and V is TRBV21-1; the D call of TRBD1 rests on TCRdb alone, since no DNA is present to check it. TRBV21-1 is shown as a pseudogene. The CDR3 has 16 amino acids. CDR3 in amino acids: CASSKGVLPPWNEQFF.

This clonotype is identified as medium-sized from frequency. V and J are TRBV10-3 and TRBJ2-3; TCRdb selects TRBD1, and the lack of DNA leaves this call unchecked. Germline V gives CDR1 ENHRY, CDR2 SYGVKD. The CDR3 runs 13 residues. The CDR3 loop reads CAISEGGGDTQYF.

The CDR3 sequence is CSARGPGGFDSPLHF. The rearrangement uses TRBV20-1 and TRBJ1-6; as DNA is missing, the TRBD1 call by TCRdb cannot be tested. Per the germline V gene, CDR1 is DFQATT and CDR2 is SNEGSKA (reference sequence). The length of the CDR3 is 15 residues.

According to its frequency, this clonotype is medium-sized. V gene TRBV27 combines with J gene TRBJ2-7; TCRdb calls TRBD2, which cannot be checked without DNA. The CDR3 loop spans 12 amino acids. Germline lookup yields CDR1 MNHEY and CDR2 SMNVEV (reference sequence). CDR3 region: CANIKAGGEQYF.

The chain employs TRBV5-6 and TRBJ1-2; the TRBD1 assignment by TCRdb is unverifiable without DNA. Per the germline V gene, CDR1 is SGHDT and CDR2 is YYEEEE. This CDR3 is 16 amino acids long. Here the CDR3 reads CASRAQGAGTNYGYTF.

The gene calls are TRBV12-3 or TRBV12-4 and TRBJ1-1. The CDR3 length is 17 residues. This chain's CDR3 is CASSYITGPGLNTEAFF.

J is TRBJ1-1 and V is TRBV7-9. Germline assignment: CDR1 SEHNR and CDR2 FQNEAQ (reference sequence). The CDR3 is made up of 12 amino acids. CDR3: CASSDKNTEAFF.

This clonotype is classed as medium-sized by frequency. V is TRBV15 and J is TRBJ2-1; the D call from TCRdb, TRBD1, cannot be confirmed without DNA. The CDR3 is 12 residues long. The germline V gene has CDR1 LNHNV and CDR2 YYDKDF (reference sequence). CDR3 sequence reads: CATSRDRQAQFF. The full variable domain, rest sourced from reference TRBV15 and TRBJ2-1, is DAMVIQNPRYQVTQFGKPVTLSCSQTLNHNVMYWYQQKSSQAPKLLFHYYDKDFNNEADTPDNFQSRRPNTSFCFLDIRSPGLGDTAMYLCATSRDRQAQFFGPGTRLTVL.